This TCR beta chain appears in the sequencing data of a study of PD-1 blockade in mismatch repair-deficient tumors. The study's findings and limits: Tumor-resident clones, often undetectable pretreatment in blood, expanded then contracted after pembrolizumab.

Some clones are missing from TCRdb's copy, which holds only in-frame ones; the method was immunoSEQ multiplex PCR. Of tens of thousands of clones in the sample, approximately 88% were seen once. With regard to this clone: Its target is unknown.

Mismatch repair deficiency was confirmed in all patients, by PCR or immunohistochemistry. TCRs were sequenced from three patients responding to pembrolizumab. Germline values: CDR1 ENHRY, CDR2 SYGVKD. The CDR3 loop spans 14 amino acids. J gave up 6 bases and V 6 bases, and 9 bases lay outside the gene matches. The source material was peripheral blood, sampled 52 weeks after starting pembrolizumab. This chain joins TRBV10-3 and TRBJ2-7; 9 positions match TRBD1. The TCR was taken from an adult with mismatch repair-deficient cancer. CDR3 bases: TGTGCCATCAGAACGGAGGACAGGGGATCCGAGCAGTACTTC. Protein: CAIRTEDRGSEQYF.